Below, 26 T cell receptor beta chains from the same sample are listed, as sequenced in a study of shared clonotypes between healthy human individuals. TCRdb keeps only in-frame clones here, not all; method: immunoSEQ multiplex PCR. The sample consists of about 680,000 clones, approximately 90% of them appearing once. Terminally differentiated effector memory CD45RA+ cells were left out of the naive CD8 fraction, which was CD45RO-negative and positively selected for CCR7. The sequencing sample was made of naive CD8+ T cells sorted from blood. These TCRs come from a young man in good health.

This chain connects TRBV27 to TRBJ2-1, with TRBD2 matching over 12 bases. CDR1 and CDR2 from the germline V gene are MNHEY and SMNVEV (reference sequence). This CDR3 spans 17 amino acids. V shed 2 bases, J shed 0 bases, and the junction held 2 bases outside the gene matches. This CDR3 reads CASSLTSGRPSYNEQFF. CDR3 DNA sequence: TGTGCCAGCAGTTTAACTAGCGGGAGGCCCTCCTACAATGAGCAGTTCTTC.

A remark on this clone: Other nucleotide sequences from this sample produce the same CDR3. The chain recombines TRBV9 with TRBJ2-2; tentatively, D is TRBD1 (6 bases). The CDR3 has 14 amino acids. CDR1 is SGDLS, CDR2 YYNGEE, per germline. Between the trimmed V and J ends, which lost 0 bases and 5 bases, there was a span of 8 bases. CDR3 nucleotides: TGTGCCAGCAGCGTAGAGGGGGAGACCGGGGAGCTGTTTTTT. Its translation: CASSVEGETGELFF.

The CDR3 here is CASSDSLGATNTGELFF. The CDR3 DNA reads as TGTGCCAGCAGCGATAGCCTAGGCGCTACGAACACCGGGGAGCTGTTTTTT. V and J are TRBV7-9 and TRBJ2-2, with no clear D. Germline values: CDR1 SEHNR, CDR2 FQNEAQ (reference sequence). The CDR3 sequence is 17 residues long. With 5 bases removed from V and 0 bases from J, the gap between germline ends came to 16 bases.

As for this clone: This clone may be a read error of a much larger clone one base away. The V and J genes are TRBV6-4 and TRBJ2-2; 9 bases map to TRBD2. After removal of 4 bases from V and 3 bases from J, the junction contained 0 bases not matched to a gene. The CDR3 has 14 residues. Germline assignment: CDR1 MRHNA and CDR2 SNTAGT. The CDR3 DNA reads TGTGCCAGCAGTGTAGCGGGAGACACCGGGGAGCTGTTTTTT. Amino acids: CASSVAGDTGELFF.

DNA for the CDR3: TGTGCCATCAGTGAGTCGGGACTAGCGGACACAGATACGCAGTATTTT. This codes for CAISESGLADTDTQYF. The gene calls are TRBV10-3 and TRBJ2-3; 11 bases are a match to TRBD2. The germline CDR1 and CDR2 sequences are ENHRY and SYGVKD. With V trimmed by 0 bases and J by 2 bases, 1 base remained unmatched. This CDR3 is 16 amino acids long.

The chain links TRBV4-1 to TRBJ2-7; weak D call: TRBD1 (6 bases). Trimming stripped 4 bases from V and 6 bases from J, with 10 bases between. Germline V lookup: CDR1 MGHRA, CDR2 YSYEKL. There are 12 residues in the CDR3. The CDR3 loop reads CASSPQGREQYF. The CDR3 DNA reads as TGCGCCAGCAGCCCCCAGGGGCGCGAGCAGTACTTC.

Details on this clone: This sample includes further DNA sequences coding for the same CDR3. The J gene is TRBJ1-5, the V gene TRBV7-9, with unresolved D. Germline V gives CDR1 SEHNR, CDR2 FQNEAQ (reference sequence). The V end was cut by 4 bases, the J end by 0 bases, with 1 base between. This CDR3 contains 12 residues. The CDR3 DNA reads TGTGCCAGCAGCTATAGCAATCAGCCCCAGCATTTT. Protein: CASSYSNQPQHF.

The genes are TRBV4-3 and TRBJ2-1, with TRBD1 as a possible D gene (5 bases). The CDR3 covers 13 residues. The germline CDR1 and CDR2 sequences are LGHNA and YSLEER. Trimming removed 5 bases at V and 7 bases at J, with 12 bases between. The CDR3 spells CASSYYRGNEQFF. The CDR3 DNA sequence: TGCGCCAGCAGCTATTATAGGGGAAATGAGCAGTTCTTC.

The chain uses TRBV15 and TRBJ2-2; no definite D call. Per the germline V gene, CDR1 is LNHNV and CDR2 is YYDKDF (reference sequence). CDR3 length: 12 residues. Trimming shortened V by 7 bases and J by 6 bases, and 9 bases separated the two germline ends. CDR3: CATNNLPGELFF. DNA of the CDR3: TGTGCCACCAACAACTTACCCGGGGAGCTGTTTTTT. Full variable domain (remainder filled in from reference TRBV15 and TRBJ2-2): DAMVIQNPRYQVTQFGKPVTLSCSQTLNHNVMYWYQQKSSQAPKLLFHYYDKDFNNEADTPDNFQSRRPNTSFCFLDIRSPGLGDTAMYLCATNNLPGELFFGEGSRLTVL.

The chain joins TRBV7-7 to TRBJ2-5; no definite D call. Germline assignment: CDR1 SSHAT and CDR2 FNYEAQ (reference sequence). Deletions cut 2 bases from V and 2 bases from J, with 15 bases between. There are 16 residues in the CDR3. CDR3 DNA: TGTGCCAGCAGCTTATTCCCCGGACGCGTACAAGAGACCCAGTACTTC. Translating gives CASSLFPGRVQETQYF.

The CDR3 bases are TGTGCCAGTAGTACCGGGACAGGACTTGCGGGAAACACCATATATTTT. Translating gives CASSTGTGLAGNTIYF. The chain recombines TRBV19 with TRBJ1-3; TRBD1 matches at 8 bases. After removal of 4 bases from V and 4 bases from J, the junction contained 9 bases not matched to a gene. Germline CDR1 is LNHDA and CDR2 is SQIVND (reference sequence). This CDR3 region has 16 residues. The whole variable domain, filled in from reference TRBV19 and TRBJ1-3, reads DGGITQSPKYLFRKEGQNVTLSCEQNLNHDAMYWYRQDPGQGLRLIYYSQIVNDFQKGDIAEGYSVSREKKESFPLTVTSAQKNPTAFYLCASSTGTGLAGNTIYFGEGSWLTVV.

The chain employs TRBV5-1 and TRBJ2-1, with 9 bases that match TRBD1. V was clipped by 3 bases and J by 0 bases; unmatched bases: 4. Germline V gene data show CDR1 as SGHRS and CDR2 as YFSETQ. The CDR3 extends over 16 amino acids. The CDR3 spells CASSSGTGSSYNEQFF. The DNA of the CDR3 is TGCGCCAGCAGCTCTGGGACAGGGAGCTCCTACAATGAGCAGTTCTTC.

The chain employs TRBV7-9 and TRBJ2-4; 10 bases are a match to TRBD1. The CDR3 contains 16 residues. Germline V lookup: CDR1 SEHNR, CDR2 FQNEAQ (reference sequence). The trim removed 5 bases at V and 2 bases at J, leaving 6 bases unmatched. CDR3 in amino acids: CASSRPGQGSKNIQYF. The DNA for the CDR3 is TGTGCCAGCAGCAGACCGGGACAGGGGTCCAAAAACATTCAGTACTTC. Full variable domain (rest looked up from reference TRBV7-9 and TRBJ2-4): DTGVSQNPRHKITKRGQNVTFRCDPISEHNRLYWYRQTLGQGPEFLTYFQNEAQLEKSRLLSDRFSAERPKGSFSTLEIQRTEQGDSAMYLCASSRPGQGSKNIQYFGAGTRLSVL.

The V call is TRBV4-3, the J call TRBJ2-7; a weak D match, TRBD2 (5 bases). Deletions cut 0 bases from V and 3 bases from J, with 15 bases between. The CDR3 consists of 16 residues. Germline assignment: CDR1 LGHNA and CDR2 YSLEER. The CDR3 loop is CASSQDRGLAYYEQYF. The DNA of the CDR3 is TGCGCCAGCAGCCAAGATCGAGGACTTGCCTACTACGAGCAGTACTTC.

The gene calls are TRBV27 and TRBJ1-5; 7 bases map to TRBD1. V shed 7 bases and J 6 bases; nucleotides not matched to a gene: 12. Looked up from germline, CDR1 is MNHEY and CDR2 is SMNVEV (reference sequence). The CDR3 is 15 residues long. CDR3 sequence: CASMEAAGGFQPQHF. Here the CDR3 DNA reads TGTGCCAGCATGGAGGCGGCAGGGGGGTTTCAGCCCCAGCATTTT.

V usage is TRBV28 and J usage is TRBJ1-2; D might be TRBD1 (5 bases). CDR1 and CDR2 (germline): MDHEN, SYDVKM. Trimming took 7 bases from V and 8 from J, leaving 11 bases between them. CDR3 length equals 11 residues. The CDR3 DNA follows: TGTGCCAGCACGTTAGGGGACGGCTACACCTTC. This sequence encodes CASTLGDGYTF.

The sample holds a few counts of this clone. DNA of the CDR3: TGTGCCAGCAGTTACTCTCGCACCGGGGAGCTGTTTTTT. It translates to CASSYSRTGELFF. The chain recombines TRBV6-6 with TRBJ2-2; no reliable D call. The ends were cut back, 0 bases at V and 4 bases at J, with 3 bases in the middle. This CDR3 contains 13 residues. Germline V gene sequence: CDR1 MNHNY, CDR2 SVGAGI (reference sequence).

This sequence joins TRBV13 and TRBJ2-7; the match to TRBD1 covers 11 bases. CDR1 and CDR2 from the germline V gene are PRHDT and FYEKMQ (reference sequence). Trimming cost V 5 bases and J 5 bases; bases outside gene matches: 2. The CDR3 totals 13 residues. In DNA form, the CDR3 reads TGTGCCAGCAGCCGGACAGGGGGCAACGAGCAGTACTTC. Translation gives CASSRTGGNEQYF.

The chain links TRBV11-2 to TRBJ2-3; 12 nucleotides agree with TRBD2. The J segment lost 5 bases and the V segment lost 5 bases, leaving 8 bases of the junction unmatched. This CDR3 has 16 residues. Germline loops: CDR1 SGHAT, CDR2 FQNNGV. The CDR3 coding sequence is TGTGCCAGCAGCCTTCGACTAGCGGGAGTAGGAGATACGCAGTATTTT. Translation: CASSLRLAGVGDTQYF.

The chain is built from TRBV28 and TRBJ2-6, with D maybe TRBD1 (6 bases). This CDR3 region has 17 residues. Trimming removed 3 bases at V and 0 bases at J, with 12 bases between. Germline loops: CDR1 MDHEN, CDR2 SYDVKM. CDR3 nucleotide sequence: TGTGCCAGCAGTTTCGGGACGGACAGCTCTGGGGCCAACGTCCTGACTTTC. Protein sequence: CASSFGTDSSGANVLTF. The full variable domain, completed using reference TRBV28 and TRBJ2-6, is DVKVTQSSRYLVKRTGEKVFLECVQDMDHENMFWYRQDPGLGLRLIYFSYDVKMKEKGDIPEGYSVSREKKERFSLILESASTNQTSMYLCASSFGTDSSGANVLTFGAGSRLTVL.

In its sample, this clone was seen once. This chain connects TRBV7-6 to TRBJ2-2; the match to TRBD1 covers 8 bases. CDR1 and CDR2 from the germline V gene are SGHVS and FNYEAQ. The V segment lost 4 bases and the J segment 0 bases; nucleotides outside the gene matches: 4. CDR3 length equals 16 residues. The CDR3 DNA sequence: TGTGCCAGCAGCTCCCGGGACAGGACGAACACCGGGGAGCTGTTTTTT. Residues: CASSSRDRTNTGELFF.

The chain joins TRBV4-1 to TRBJ2-7; 7 positions agree with TRBD2. The V gene's germline CDR1 is MGHRA and CDR2 YSYEKL. This CDR3 comprises 15 residues. With V trimmed by 4 bases and J by 1 base, 7 bases remained unmatched. The chain's CDR3 is CASSLSISGSYEQYF. The CDR3, as DNA: TGCGCCAGCAGCCTGAGTATTAGCGGGTCCTACGAGCAGTACTTC.

This clone was recorded only once. The gene calls are TRBV5-1 and TRBJ2-1, with TRBD2 matching 8 bases. V gave up 2 bases and J gave up 8 bases; unmatched junction bases: 15. There are 17 residues in the CDR3. Looked up from germline, CDR1 is SGHRS and CDR2 is YFSETQ. DNA of the CDR3: TGCGCCAGCAGCTTCGAGTTCTTAGCGGGAAGTAGGGATGAGCAGTTCTTC. Translating it yields CASSFEFLAGSRDEQFF.

The V and J genes are TRBV6-5 and TRBJ1-1; D may be TRBD1 (5 bases). Germline V gene data show CDR1 as MNHEY and CDR2 as SVGAGI. This CDR3 spans 12 amino acids. V dropped 11 bases and J dropped 1 base, with 11 bases sitting between them. Written as DNA, the CDR3 is TGTGCCGCAAGGCAGGGGAACACTGAAGCTTTCTTT. This codes for CAARQGNTEAFF.

This chain links TRBV15 with TRBJ2-5; D is possibly TRBD2 (5 bases). The CDR3 spans 13 residues. Between the trimmed V and J ends, which lost 5 bases and 3 bases, there was a span of 10 bases. CDR1 and CDR2 (germline): LNHNV, YYDKDF (reference sequence). CDR3 nucleotides: TGTGCCACCAGCTGGGCACTAGAAGAGACCCAGTACTTC. It codes for CATSWALEETQYF.

The chain joins TRBV28 to TRBJ2-5, with D perhaps assigned TRBD1 or TRBD2 (5 bases each). Deletions cut 6 bases from V and 5 bases from J, with 10 bases between. Germline V lookup: CDR1 MDHEN, CDR2 SYDVKM. The CDR3 is 12 amino acids. CDR3 DNA sequence: TGTGCCAGCAGGCCCCGGGGCGAGACCCAGTACTTC. Translating gives CASRPRGETQYF.